Listed below are T cell receptor beta chains from one sample, sequenced in a study of identifying expanded T cells in peripheral blood. The data were produced by immunoSEQ multiplex PCR, yet TCRdb's version contains in-frame clones alone and is incomplete. Of about 78,000 clones in the sample, approximately 90% are singletons; the top ten hold around a fifth. The sequenced sample consisted of blood. The receptors originated from a person aged 18 to 75 in good health. CDR3s include the opening cysteine and the closing phenylalanine or tryptophan. D genes are given only for firm matches. For some rows the clone size is stated as once, few or many, or as a class when expanded; others skip it.

clone_size: once; j_call: TRBJ1-6; d_call: .; v_call: TRBV27; cdr3_nt: TGTGCCAGCAGTTTTGGTAATTCACCCCTCCACTTT; cdr3_aa: CASSFGNSPLHF
clone_size: .; j_call: TRBJ1-2; d_call: TRBD1; v_call: TRBV27; cdr3_nt: TGTGCCACCCTCTACCGGCTAGACAGGGGGCTAGACTATGGCTACACCTTC; cdr3_aa: CATLYRLDRGLDYGYTF
clone_size: .; j_call: TRBJ1-1; d_call: .; v_call: TRBV6-1; cdr3_nt: TGTGCCAGCACTTTTCTAGGGAACACTGAAGCTTTCTTT; cdr3_aa: CASTFLGNTEAFF
clone_size: .; j_call: TRBJ1-1; d_call: .; v_call: TRBV5-8; cdr3_nt: TGTGCCAGCAGTATGGTTGGGGGGAGCACTGAAGCTTTCTTT; cdr3_aa: CASSMVGGSTEAFF
clone_size: .; j_call: TRBJ1-2; d_call: .; v_call: TRBV28; cdr3_nt: TGTGCCAGCAGTTCTCTGACAGGCCCGTACACCTTC; cdr3_aa: CASSSLTGPYTF
clone_size: .; j_call: TRBJ2-7; d_call: TRBD2; v_call: TRBV19; cdr3_nt: TGTGCCAGTAGTCCGTCCTCGAGAAGCGGTCTAGCGGGGGGGCGTTACGAGCAGTACTTC; cdr3_aa: CASSPSSRSGLAGGRYEQYF
clone_size: .; j_call: TRBJ1-2; d_call: TRBD1; v_call: TRBV27; cdr3_nt: TGTGCCAGCAGTTCCCGGGGTAGGGGGCGAGGCTACACCTTC; cdr3_aa: CASSSRGRGRGYTF
clone_size: .; j_call: TRBJ1-2; d_call: .; v_call: TRBV10-3; cdr3_nt: TGTGCCATCAGTGTACAGGATTATGGCTACACCTTC; cdr3_aa: CAISVQDYGYTF
clone_size: .; j_call: TRBJ2-7; d_call: .; v_call: TRBV6-1; cdr3_nt: TGTGCCAGCAGTGTAGCAGGCCATGACTCCTACGAGCAGTACTTC; cdr3_aa: CASSVAGHDSYEQYF
clone_size: .; j_call: TRBJ2-6; d_call: .; v_call: TRBV5-4; cdr3_nt: TGTGCCAGCAGCTTGCGGGGCCCTTACGACGTCCTGACTTTC; cdr3_aa: CASSLRGPYDVLTF
clone_size: .; j_call: TRBJ1-5; d_call: .; v_call: TRBV6-6; cdr3_nt: TGTGCCAGCATCGGGGGAAATCAGCCCCAGCATTTT; cdr3_aa: CASIGGNQPQHF
clone_size: .; j_call: TRBJ1-3; d_call: .; v_call: TRBV9; cdr3_nt: TGTGCCAGCAGCGACCCCCAGGCGGGGGCCGCTGGAAACACCATATATTTT; cdr3_aa: CASSDPQAGAAGNTIYF
clone_size: .; j_call: TRBJ1-5; d_call: .; v_call: TRBV6-1; cdr3_nt: TGTGCCACCTCTTATCAGCCCCAGCATTTT; cdr3_aa: CATSYQPQHF
clone_size: .; j_call: TRBJ2-3; d_call: TRBD1; v_call: TRBV4-2; cdr3_nt: TGTGCCAGCAGCCAAGGGCAGGGGGTCTCAGATACGCAGTATTTT; cdr3_aa: CASSQGQGVSDTQYF
clone_size: .; j_call: TRBJ2-1; d_call: .; v_call: TRBV9; cdr3_nt: TGTGCCAGCAGGGCTAATGAGCAGTTCTTC; cdr3_aa: CASRANEQFF
clone_size: .; j_call: TRBJ2-5; d_call: .; v_call: TRBV2; cdr3_nt: TGTGCCAGCGGTGGACTGGAGACCCAGTACTTC; cdr3_aa: CASGGLETQYF
clone_size: .; j_call: TRBJ2-5; d_call: .; v_call: TRBV15; cdr3_nt: TGTGCCACCAGCAGAGATTCAGCCCAAGAGACCCAGTACTTC; cdr3_aa: CATSRDSAQETQYF
clone_size: .; j_call: TRBJ2-7; d_call: .; v_call: TRBV9; cdr3_nt: TGTGCCAGCAGCGTACACGGGGGGCCCACCTACGAGCAGTACTTC; cdr3_aa: CASSVHGGPTYEQYF
clone_size: .; j_call: TRBJ2-7; d_call: .; v_call: TRBV27; cdr3_nt: TGTGCCAGCAGTTTAGGGGCCCGGGGGCGTTATTACGAGCAGTACTTC; cdr3_aa: CASSLGARGRYYEQYF
clone_size: .; j_call: TRBJ1-1; d_call: .; v_call: TRBV18; cdr3_nt: TGTGCCAGCTCACCAAGTCAGGGATACACTGAAGCTTTCTTT; cdr3_aa: CASSPSQGYTEAFF
clone_size: .; j_call: TRBJ2-6; d_call: .; v_call: TRBV6-5; cdr3_nt: TGTGCCAGCAGTTACTCACTAGCCACCGGGGCCAACGTCCTGACTTTC; cdr3_aa: CASSYSLATGANVLTF
clone_size: .; j_call: TRBJ2-1; d_call: .; v_call: TRBV15; cdr3_nt: TGTGCCACCAGCAGAGTATTAGAGGAGCAGTTCTTC; cdr3_aa: CATSRVLEEQFF
clone_size: .; j_call: TRBJ2-2; d_call: TRBD2; v_call: TRBV4-1; cdr3_nt: TGCGCCAGCAGCCAAAAAGCGCCGGGGGGCACCGGGGAGCTGTTTTTT; cdr3_aa: CASSQKAPGGTGELFF
clone_size: few; j_call: TRBJ2-7; d_call: TRBD2; v_call: TRBV6-5; cdr3_nt: TGTGCCAGCAGTTACTCGACTAGCGGGGGGTACGAGCAGTACTTC; cdr3_aa: CASSYSTSGGYEQYF
clone_size: .; j_call: TRBJ2-3; d_call: .; v_call: TRBV4-1; cdr3_nt: TGCGCCAGCAGCCAAAGGGAGGCCACAGATACGCAGTATTTT; cdr3_aa: CASSQREATDTQYF
clone_size: .; j_call: TRBJ2-1; d_call: .; v_call: TRBV5-4; cdr3_nt: TGTGCCAGCAGCGCTGTGCGGGGCTTTTCCTACAATGAGCAGTTCTTC; cdr3_aa: CASSAVRGFSYNEQFF
clone_size: .; j_call: TRBJ1-3; d_call: TRBD1; v_call: TRBV9; cdr3_nt: TGTGCCAGCAGCGGGAGCAGGGGGCCTGGAAACACCATATATTTT; cdr3_aa: CASSGSRGPGNTIYF
clone_size: once; j_call: TRBJ1-2; d_call: .; v_call: TRBV7-9; cdr3_nt: TGTGCCAGCAGCTTAGCCCAGGGTTTAGGTGGCTACACCTTC; cdr3_aa: CASSLAQGLGGYTF
clone_size: few; j_call: TRBJ1-6; d_call: .; v_call: TRBV2; cdr3_nt: TGTGCCAGCAGAGCCCTTGGATTGCTGTATAATTCACCCCTCCACTTT; cdr3_aa: CASRALGLLYNSPLHF
clone_size: .; j_call: TRBJ1-2; d_call: TRBD1; v_call: TRBV30; cdr3_nt: TGTGCCTGGGTGACAGGGGCAGGTGGCTACACCTTC; cdr3_aa: CAWVTGAGGYTF
clone_size: .; j_call: TRBJ2-7; d_call: .; v_call: TRBV4-1; cdr3_nt: TGCGCCAGCAGCCAAGCGGAAAGGGGCCCCTACGAGCAGTACTTC; cdr3_aa: CASSQAERGPYEQYF
clone_size: .; j_call: TRBJ2-3; d_call: .; v_call: TRBV7-6; cdr3_nt: TGTGCCAGCAGCTTAGCGTCAGGGGGGTACACAGATACGCAGTATTTT; cdr3_aa: CASSLASGGYTDTQYF
clone_size: .; j_call: TRBJ1-1; d_call: .; v_call: TRBV5-1; cdr3_nt: TGCGCCAGCAGCTCCGACAGGCATGCCGGGGGCACTGAAGCTTTCTTT; cdr3_aa: CASSSDRHAGGTEAFF
clone_size: .; j_call: TRBJ2-7; d_call: TRBD1; v_call: TRBV6-5; cdr3_nt: TGTGCCAGCAGCTATACCCGGGACAGCTTATACGAGCAGTACTTC; cdr3_aa: CASSYTRDSLYEQYF
clone_size: .; j_call: TRBJ1-2; d_call: TRBD1; v_call: TRBV5-6; cdr3_nt: TGTGCCAGCAGCTTGGCGCTGGGACAGGGGGCTTCTGGCTACACCTTC; cdr3_aa: CASSLALGQGASGYTF
clone_size: .; j_call: TRBJ2-7; d_call: .; v_call: TRBV4-1; cdr3_nt: TGCGCCACCTCCCCCGGTTGGAGGGGTTCCTACGAGCAGTACTTC; cdr3_aa: CATSPGWRGSYEQYF
clone_size: .; j_call: TRBJ1-2; d_call: .; v_call: TRBV11-2; cdr3_nt: TGTGCCAGCAGCTTACTGGGAGGGAACTATGGCTACACCTTC; cdr3_aa: CASSLLGGNYGYTF
clone_size: .; j_call: TRBJ2-7; d_call: .; v_call: TRBV9; cdr3_nt: TGTGCCAGCAGCGTAGGGCCCGGGGCCCCCTACGAGCAGTACTTC; cdr3_aa: CASSVGPGAPYEQYF
clone_size: .; j_call: TRBJ2-2; d_call: TRBD1; v_call: TRBV5-1; cdr3_nt: TGCGCCAGCAGCTTGGGACCCGGGACAGGGGACACCGGGGAGCTGTTTTTT; cdr3_aa: CASSLGPGTGDTGELFF
clone_size: .; j_call: TRBJ2-3; d_call: .; v_call: TRBV7-9; cdr3_nt: TGTGCCAGCAGCTTAGAGGGCTCAGATACGCAGTATTTT; cdr3_aa: CASSLEGSDTQYF
clone_size: .; j_call: TRBJ1-4; d_call: .; v_call: TRBV4-1; cdr3_nt: TGCGCCAGCAGCCATCGGATGGGCAGGTCAAATGAAAAACTGTTTTTT; cdr3_aa: CASSHRMGRSNEKLFF
clone_size: once; j_call: TRBJ1-1; d_call: .; v_call: TRBV2; cdr3_nt: TGTGCCAGCCAAACTACCGACGTGAACACTGAAGCTTTCTTT; cdr3_aa: CASQTTDVNTEAFF
clone_size: .; j_call: TRBJ2-1; d_call: TRBD1; v_call: TRBV6-5; cdr3_nt: TGTGCCAGCAGTCCGACAGGGCATGAGCAGTTCTTC; cdr3_aa: CASSPTGHEQFF
clone_size: .; j_call: TRBJ2-5; d_call: TRBD2; v_call: TRBV27; cdr3_nt: TGTGCCAGCAATCCGGGACTAGCGGGGGCCCAGTACTTC; cdr3_aa: CASNPGLAGAQYF
clone_size: once; j_call: TRBJ2-7; d_call: .; v_call: TRBV7-2; cdr3_nt: TGTGCCAGCAGCCGTCCGGAGGTGGGGGAGCAGTACTTC; cdr3_aa: CASSRPEVGEQYF
clone_size: .; j_call: TRBJ1-2; d_call: .; v_call: TRBV20-1; cdr3_nt: TGCAGTGCTTGGGGGGGTGGCTACACCTTC; cdr3_aa: CSAWGGGYTF
clone_size: .; j_call: TRBJ1-1; d_call: .; v_call: TRBV18; cdr3_nt: TGTGCCAGCTCACCCCAGAGGTTCACTGAAGCTTTCTTT; cdr3_aa: CASSPQRFTEAFF
clone_size: .; j_call: TRBJ2-2; d_call: TRBD1; v_call: TRBV5-1; cdr3_nt: TGCGCCAGCAGCTTATGGACAGGGAACACCGGGGAGCTGTTTTTT; cdr3_aa: CASSLWTGNTGELFF
clone_size: .; j_call: TRBJ1-3; d_call: .; v_call: TRBV9; cdr3_nt: TGTGCCAGCAGCCAGTATCGGGGAAACTCTGGAAACACCATATATTTT; cdr3_aa: CASSQYRGNSGNTIYF
clone_size: .; j_call: TRBJ1-6; d_call: .; v_call: TRBV28; cdr3_nt: TGTGCCAGCAGCCTACCGCTACATTCACCCCTCCACTTT; cdr3_aa: CASSLPLHSPLHF